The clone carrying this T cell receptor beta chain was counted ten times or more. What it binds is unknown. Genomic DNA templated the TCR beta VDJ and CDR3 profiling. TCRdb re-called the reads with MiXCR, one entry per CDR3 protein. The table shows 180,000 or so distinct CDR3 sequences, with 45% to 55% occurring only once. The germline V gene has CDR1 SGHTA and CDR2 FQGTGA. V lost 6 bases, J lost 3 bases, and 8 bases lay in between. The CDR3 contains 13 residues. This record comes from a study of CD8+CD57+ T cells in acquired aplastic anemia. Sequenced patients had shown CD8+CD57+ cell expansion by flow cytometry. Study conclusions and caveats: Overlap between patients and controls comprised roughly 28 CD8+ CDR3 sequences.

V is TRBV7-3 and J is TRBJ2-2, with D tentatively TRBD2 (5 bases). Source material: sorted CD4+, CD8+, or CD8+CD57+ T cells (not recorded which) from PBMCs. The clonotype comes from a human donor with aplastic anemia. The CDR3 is CASSVRDTGELFF. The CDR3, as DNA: TGTGCCAGCAGTGTGAGGGACACCGGGGAGCTGTTTTTT.